This entry lists 12 T cell receptor beta chains sequenced from one sample in a study of CD4+ T cells in melanoma. Here immunoSEQ multiplex PCR was the method, and the copy in TCRdb shows in-frame clones only, minus some. This sample has 6,000 to 8,500 clones; around 66% occur once, and the top ten carry roughly 22%. Specimen: cells from a culture (not recorded whether cultured in vitro). The receptors were sampled from a human donor with melanoma.

The J gene is TRBJ1-2, the V gene TRBV12-5; TRBD1 agrees at 9 bases. With V trimmed by 1 base and J by 4 bases, 4 bases remained unmatched. The CDR3 runs to 15 residues. CDR1 and CDR2 (germline): LGHNT, FRNRAP. CDR3 residues: CASGLGQGGTYGYTF. In nucleotides, the CDR3 is TGTGCTAGTGGTTTGGGACAGGGGGGGACCTATGGCTACACCTTC.

This clone has a handful of counts. The chain carries TRBV28 and TRBJ1-2; D uncertain. The CDR3 contains 11 residues. Germline CDR1 is MDHEN and CDR2 is SYDVKM. With 4 bases removed from V and 5 bases from J, the gap between germline ends came to 5 bases. The DNA for the CDR3 is TGTGCCAGCAGTTCCGTATATGGCTACACCTTC. This codes for CASSSVYGYTF.

The chain uses TRBV6-2 or TRBV6-3 and TRBJ1-1, with 9 bases matching TRBD1. The CDR3 has 15 residues. In germline, CDR1 is MNHEY, CDR2 SVGEGT. With V trimmed by 2 bases and J by 1 base, 2 bases remained unmatched. This chain's CDR3 is CASSYPDRGNTEAFF. CDR3 nucleotides: TGTGCCAGCAGTTACCCGGACAGGGGGAACACTGAAGCTTTCTTT.

This sequence joins TRBV18 and TRBJ2-5; no clear D. The CDR3 length is 13 residues. Germline V lookup: CDR1 KGHSH, CDR2 LQKENI. Trimming shortened V by 2 bases and J by 0 bases, and 4 bases separated the two germline ends. CDR3 bases: TGTGCCAGCTCACCAATGTACCAAGAGACCCAGTACTTC. Translation: CASSPMYQETQYF.

CDR3 coding DNA: TGTGCCAGCAGCCGCGAGGGGACAACCCTCTACAATGAGCAGTTCTTC. Translation: CASSREGTTLYNEQFF. The J gene is TRBJ2-1, the V gene TRBV14; D may be TRBD1 (6 bases). The V end lost 4 bases, the J end lost 3 bases, and 16 bases lay between the germline ends. This CDR3 region has 16 residues. Germline lookup yields CDR1 SGHDN and CDR2 FVKESK.

J is TRBJ2-2 and V is TRBV18, with no clear D. V lost 5 bases to trimming and J lost 2 bases, with 0 bases between them. The CDR3 runs 11 residues. Germline V gene lookup returns CDR1 KGHSH and CDR2 LQKENI. The CDR3 DNA is TGTGCCAGCTCAAACACCGGGGAGCTGTTTTTT. It codes for CASSNTGELFF.

The chain combines TRBV5-1 with TRBJ2-2; 9 bases are a match to TRBD1. V gave up 4 bases and J gave up 3 bases; unmatched junction bases: 7. Germline CDR1 and CDR2: SGHRS and YFSETQ. The CDR3 loop spans 16 amino acids. The CDR3 DNA follows: TGCGCCAGCAGCCAGGACAGGGGCCAGTACACCGGGGAGCTGTTTTTT. Protein: CASSQDRGQYTGELFF.

The rearrangement uses TRBV6-5 and TRBJ1-1, with unresolved D. The germline V and J ends were trimmed by 0 bases and 4 bases, with 15 bases remaining between them. The germline CDR1 and CDR2 sequences are MNHEY and SVGAGI. CDR3 length equals 16 residues. CDR3 residues: CASSYSIGSQSTEAFF. The CDR3 coding sequence is TGTGCCAGCAGTTACTCGATAGGGTCCCAAAGCACTGAAGCTTTCTTT.

The CDR3 DNA is TGTGCCAGCTCACCTTGGGGGCACACTGAAGCTTTCTTT. Translation gives CASSPWGHTEAFF. The rearrangement joins TRBV18 to TRBJ1-1, with D perhaps TRBD1 (6 bases). Trimming removed 3 bases from V and 3 bases from J, with 8 bases in between. CDR1 and CDR2 (germline): KGHSH, LQKENI. CDR3 length: 13 amino acids.

Concerning this clone itself: A read error may produce the germline difference seen at one junction end. The V and J genes are TRBV7-9 and TRBJ1-4, with D possibly matching TRBD1 (6 bases). The CDR3 sequence is 15 residues long. The germline V gene encodes CDR1 SEHNR and CDR2 FQNEAQ (reference sequence). CDR3 nucleotides: TGTGCCAGCAGCCCAAGGACAGCCGCTAACGAAAAACTGTTTTTT. Translation gives CASSPRTAANEKLFF. Using reference TRBV7-9 and TRBJ1-4 for the parts outside the CDR3, the full variable domain is DTGVSQNPRHKITKRGQNVTFRCDPISEHNRLYWYRQTLGQGPEFLTYFQNEAQLEKSRLLSDRFSAERPKGSFSTLEIQRTEQGDSAMYLCASSPRTAANEKLFFGSGTQLSVL.

J is TRBJ2-1 and V is TRBV4-3; 12 bases are a match to TRBD2. This CDR3 spans 18 amino acids. With V trimmed by 0 bases and J by 9 bases, 12 bases remained unmatched. Germline V CDR1 and CDR2: LGHNA, YSLEER. The CDR3 nucleotides read TGCGCCAGCAGCCAAGATTCACGACTAGCGGGGGCTCAGGGTGAGCAGTTCTTC. Translated: CASSQDSRLAGAQGEQFF.

The chain has TRBV10-3 and TRBJ1-6; 9 nucleotides align to TRBD1. Germline V gives CDR1 ENHRY, CDR2 SYGVKD. CDR3 length: 13 residues. V lost 2 bases and J lost 10; bases outside the gene matches: 0. The CDR3 region is CAISETGGSPLHF. In nucleotides, the CDR3 is TGTGCCATCAGTGAGACAGGGGGCTCACCCCTCCACTTT.